This T cell receptor (beta chain) was identified during a study of T-cell memory formation after mild COVID-19. Study findings and constraints: Chiefly within CM and EM were the contracting CD4+ clones; CD8+ ones were within EMRA.

From the 5' RACE reads, TCRdb called clonotypes with MiXCR, one entry per CDR3 protein. The sample comprises 300,000 to 400,000 distinct CDR3 sequences, approximately 15% of which are singletons, and around 22% rests with the top ten. This clonotype turned up a few times. Its antigen is unidentified. This CDR3 has 19 residues. With V trimmed by 0 bases and J by 0 bases, 11 bases remained unmatched. The chain recombines TRBV23-1 with TRBJ2-4; 7 bases fit TRBD1. TRBV23-1 is flagged as an ORF with uncertain function. Sequencing was performed on PBMCs or a T cell subset sorted from them (not recorded which). This TCR came from a man between 18 and 35 years old who had mild COVID-19 (a few samples of this study predate the infection). Cell type and time point are not known. The CDR3 reads CASSQSGRGSKLAKNIQYF. CDR3 DNA sequence: TGCGCCAGCAGTCAATCGGGCAGGGGGTCGAAATTAGCCAAAAACATTCAGTACTTC.